One and the same sample provided the 7 T cell receptor beta chains below, sequenced in a study of CD8 T cells in ankylosing spondylitis. TCRdb reprocessed the 5' RACE reads with MiXCR, giving one entry per CDR3 protein. The sample shows around 140,000 distinct CDR3 sequences, approximately 10% of them seen only once. The source material was blood, either unsorted or a sorted T cell fraction (not recorded which). The source is a female donor with ankylosing spondylitis or in good health (not recorded which).

In its sample, this clonotype was seen many times. The rearrangement links TRBV12-3 or TRBV12-4 to TRBJ2-4; D might be TRBD1 (6 bases). V was clipped by 7 bases and J by 2 bases, with 12 bases between them. CDR3 length: 14 amino acids. In DNA, the CDR3 is TGTGCCAGCAACCCCACAGGGTCCAAAAACATTCAGTACTTC. It translates to CASNPTGSKNIQYF.

This clonotype was seen repeatedly, ten times or more. V and J are TRBV24-1 and TRBJ2-2; 7 nucleotides match TRBD2. J lost 0 bases, V lost 3 bases, and 12 bases had no gene match. Germline V lookup: CDR1 KGHDR, CDR2 SFDVKD. The CDR3 sequence is 19 residues long. For the CDR3, the DNA is TGTGCCACCAGTGATCACACCCTCGGAGCGGGGCCGAACACCGGGGAGCTGTTTTTT. Translating it yields CATSDHTLGAGPNTGELFF.

The sample holds many counts of this clonotype. V is TRBV12-3 or TRBV12-4 and J is TRBJ2-1; a weak D match, TRBD1 (5 bases). The germline V and J ends were trimmed by 5 bases and 4 bases, with 12 bases remaining between them. The length of the CDR3 is 14 residues. The CDR3 DNA sequence: TGTGCCAGCAGTCTAGGGGTGACGTACAATGAGCAGTTCTTC. The encoded protein is CASSLGVTYNEQFF.

This clonotype was observed a few times. This chain links TRBV5-5 with TRBJ2-1; 7 bases fit TRBD1. CDR1 is SGHKS and CDR2 is YYEKEE in the germline V gene (reference sequence). V shed 3 bases, J shed 8 bases, and the junction held 11 bases outside the gene matches. There are 15 residues in the CDR3. The CDR3 DNA reads as TGTGCCAGCAGCTCTATACAGGGGAATGGGGATGAGCAGTTCTTC. Amino acids: CASSSIQGNGDEQFF.

In its sample, this clonotype was seen many times. The chain uses TRBV20-1 and TRBJ2-1; D unclear. The CDR3 covers 12 residues. The V gene's germline CDR1 is DFQATT and CDR2 SNEGSKA (reference sequence). V was pared by 7 bases and J by 6 bases, with 13 bases between. The CDR3 DNA is TGCAGTGTACCCTACCCGGGCAATGAGCAGTTCTTC. Translated: CSVPYPGNEQFF.

The V and J genes are TRBV12-3 or TRBV12-4 and TRBJ2-7, with D possibly matching TRBD1 (6 bases). V was pared by 3 bases and J by 2 bases, with 11 bases between. The CDR3 consists of 14 residues. CDR3 nucleotides: TGTGCCAGCAGTTTGGGACACCAACCCTACGAGCAGTACTTC. This sequence encodes CASSLGHQPYEQYF.

The rearrangement uses TRBV5-1 and TRBJ2-5; D is unclear. CDR1 is SGHRS, CDR2 YFSETQ, per germline. V dropped 0 bases and J dropped 5 bases, with 5 bases sitting between them. The CDR3 totals 12 residues. The CDR3 protein is CASSLGKETQYF. Written as DNA, the CDR3 is TGCGCCAGCAGCTTGGGCAAGGAGACCCAGTACTTC.